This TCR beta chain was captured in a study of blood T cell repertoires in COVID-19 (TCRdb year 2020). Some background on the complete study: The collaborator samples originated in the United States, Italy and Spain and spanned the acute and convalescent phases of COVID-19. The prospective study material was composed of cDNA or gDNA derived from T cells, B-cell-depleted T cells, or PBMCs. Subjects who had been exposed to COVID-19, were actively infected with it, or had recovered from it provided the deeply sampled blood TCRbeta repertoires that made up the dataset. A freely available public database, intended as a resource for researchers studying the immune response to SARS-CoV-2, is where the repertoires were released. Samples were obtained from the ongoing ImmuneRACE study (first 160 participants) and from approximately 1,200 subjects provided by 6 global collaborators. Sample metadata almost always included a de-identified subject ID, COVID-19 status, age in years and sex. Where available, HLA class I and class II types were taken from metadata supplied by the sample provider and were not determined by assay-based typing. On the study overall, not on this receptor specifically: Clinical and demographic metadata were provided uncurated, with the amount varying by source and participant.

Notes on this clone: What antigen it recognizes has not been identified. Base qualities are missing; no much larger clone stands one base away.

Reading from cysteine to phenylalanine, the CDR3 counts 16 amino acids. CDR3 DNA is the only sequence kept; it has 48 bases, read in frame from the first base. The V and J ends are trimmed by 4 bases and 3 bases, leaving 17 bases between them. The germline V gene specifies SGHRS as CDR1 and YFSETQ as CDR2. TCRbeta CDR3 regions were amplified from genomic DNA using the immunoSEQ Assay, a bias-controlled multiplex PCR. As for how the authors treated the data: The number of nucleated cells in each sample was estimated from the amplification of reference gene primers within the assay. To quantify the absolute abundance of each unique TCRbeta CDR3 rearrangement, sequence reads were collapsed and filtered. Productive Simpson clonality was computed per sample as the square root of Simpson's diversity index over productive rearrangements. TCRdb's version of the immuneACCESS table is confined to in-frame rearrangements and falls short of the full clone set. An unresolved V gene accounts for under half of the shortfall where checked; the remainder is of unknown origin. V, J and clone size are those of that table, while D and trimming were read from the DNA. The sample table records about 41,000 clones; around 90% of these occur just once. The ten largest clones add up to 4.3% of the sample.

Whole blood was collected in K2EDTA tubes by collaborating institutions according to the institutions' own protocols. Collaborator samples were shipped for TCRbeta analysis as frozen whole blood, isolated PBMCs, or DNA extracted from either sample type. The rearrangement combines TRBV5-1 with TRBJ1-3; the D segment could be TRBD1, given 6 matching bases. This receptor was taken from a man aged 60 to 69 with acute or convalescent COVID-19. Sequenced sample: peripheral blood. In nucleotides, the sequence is TGCGCCAGCAGCCACCCCACAGGGTCTGGTGGAAACACCATATATTTT. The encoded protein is CASSHPTGSGGNTIYF. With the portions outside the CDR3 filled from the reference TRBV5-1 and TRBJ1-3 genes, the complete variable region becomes KAGVTQTPRYLIKTRGQQVTLSCSPISGHRSVSWYQQTPGQGLQFLFEYFSETQRNKGNFPGRFSGRQFSNSRSEMNVSTLELGDSALYLCASSHPTGSGGNTIYFGEGSWLTVV.